These T cell receptor beta chains were read from a single sample in a study of shared clonotypes between healthy human individuals. Generated by immunoSEQ multiplex PCR, the TCRdb table keeps only in-frame clones and is missing some. The sample records approximately 2.5 million clones, approximately 93% being singletons. The sequencing sample was made of naive CD4+ T cells from PBMCs. The source of these receptors is a man between 18 and 35 years old in good health. Some clones in this sample may be carry-over from other donors' samples. The CDR3 runs from the conserved cysteine through the conserved F or W. The D gene is left open where the match is weak. Rows may omit the clone size; those that give it use once, few, many or a size class.

j_gene | v_gene | abundance | d_gene | CDR3aa | CDR3nt
TRBJ2-5 | TRBV15 | - | TRBD2 | CATSRAPQTSGAQETQYF | TGTGCCACCAGCAGAGCGCCCCAAACTAGCGGGGCCCAAGAGACCCAGTACTTC
TRBJ1-2 | TRBV28 | few | - | CASSLQAGDYGYTF | TGTGCCAGCAGTTTGCAGGCTGGGGATTATGGCTACACCTTC
TRBJ2-1 | TRBV28 | once | - | CASRGSRAGPAGYNEQFF | TGTGCCAGCAGGGGGTCACGGGCGGGACCCGCGGGATACAATGAGCAGTTCTTC
TRBJ2-7 | TRBV7-7 | - | - | CASSLDSGLEQYF | TGTGCCAGCAGCTTAGACAGCGGACTCGAGCAGTACTTC
TRBJ1-1 | TRBV18 | few | - | CASSPSLQPNTEAFF | TGTGCCAGCTCACCATCTCTCCAGCCGAACACTGAAGCTTTCTTT
TRBJ1-4 | TRBV5-1 | - | - | CASSKGDAATNEKLFF | TGCGCCAGCAGCAAGGGGGACGCAGCAACTAATGAAAAACTGTTTTTT
TRBJ2-3 | TRBV5-1 | - | - | CASNRGGSTDTQYF | TGCGCCAGCAATAGGGGAGGTAGCACAGATACGCAGTATTTT
TRBJ2-1 | TRBV7-9 | - | - | CASSLRQPNEQFF | TGTGCCAGCAGCTTGCGACAGCCCAATGAGCAGTTCTTC
TRBJ1-4 | TRBV15 | once | TRBD1 | CATSRNRGLSPEKLFF | TGTGCCACCAGCAGAAACAGGGGTCTGTCTCCCGAAAAACTGTTTTTT
TRBJ1-5 | TRBV2 | - | - | CASSERQGDQPQHF | TGTGCCAGCAGTGAACGCCAGGGAGATCAGCCCCAGCATTTT
TRBJ2-6 | TRBV18 | - | TRBD2 | CASSPLGLAGVSGANVLTF | TGTGCCAGCTCACCCCTGGGACTAGCGGGAGTCTCTGGGGCCAACGTCCTGACTTTC
TRBJ1-1 | TRBV11-2 | - | - | CASSPSPVNTEAFF | TGTGCCAGCAGCCCCTCTCCCGTTAACACTGAAGCTTTCTTT
TRBJ1-1 | TRBV5-1 | - | TRBD1 | CASSLAKWGTANTEAFF | TGCGCCAGCAGCTTGGCCAAGTGGGGGACAGCGAACACTGAAGCTTTCTTT
TRBJ2-2 | TRBV5-1 | - | - | CASSSRVGTPGELFF | TGCGCCAGCAGTTCCAGGGTGGGCACCCCCGGGGAGCTGTTTTTT
TRBJ1-1 | TRBV27 | - | - | CASSLYRNTEAFF | TGTGCCAGCAGTTTGTACAGGAACACTGAAGCTTTCTTT
TRBJ2-7 | TRBV5-1 | - | - | CASRSSTDPTYEQYF | TGCGCCAGCAGATCTTCTACGGACCCTACCTACGAGCAGTACTTC
TRBJ1-5 | TRBV9 | - | - | CASSSTHSNQPQHF | TGTGCCAGCAGCTCAACACATAGCAATCAGCCCCAGCATTTT
TRBJ2-7 | TRBV7-2 | - | - | CASRNHGQGPYEQYF | TGTGCCAGCAGAAACCACGGGCAGGGGCCCTACGAGCAGTACTTC
TRBJ1-5 | TRBV28 | - | - | CASRGRLGQPQHF | TGTGCCAGCAGGGGACGGCTCGGTCAGCCCCAGCATTTT
TRBJ1-5 | TRBV5-1 | - | - | CASSPGGNQPQHF | TGCGCCAGCAGCCCCGGAGGGAATCAGCCCCAGCATTTT
TRBJ1-2 | TRBV10-1 | - | - | CASRDGGGANYGYTF | TGCGCCAGCAGGGACGGGGGGGGAGCTAACTATGGCTACACCTTC
TRBJ1-3 | TRBV7-6 | - | - | CASSLAPFSGNTIYF | TGTGCCAGCAGCTTAGCCCCGTTCTCTGGAAACACCATATATTTT
TRBJ1-4 | TRBV30 | - | - | CACHPQVFF | TGTGCCTGCCACCCTCAGGTGTTTTTT
TRBJ2-7 | TRBV10-1 | - | - | CASSESGYEQYF | TGCGCCAGCAGTGAGTCTGGATACGAGCAGTACTTC
TRBJ2-1 | TRBV7-3 | once | - | CASSLGARTYNEQFF | TGTGCCAGCAGCCTGGGGGCTAGAACCTACAATGAGCAGTTCTTC
TRBJ1-5 | TRBV28 | - | TRBD1 | CASSPTRTGRDQPQHF | TGTGCCAGCAGTCCCACCCGGACAGGCAGAGATCAGCCCCAGCATTTT
TRBJ2-3 | TRBV5-5 | - | TRBD2 | CASSLDRLAGGPF | TGTGCCAGCAGCTTGGACAGACTAGCGGGAGGCCCATTT
TRBJ1-4 | TRBV19 | - | TRBD1 | CASSSLRGPKVEEKLFF | TGTGCCAGTAGTTCTTTGAGGGGGCCCAAAGTCGAGGAAAAACTGTTTTTT
TRBJ1-2 | TRBV7-9 | - | TRBD1 | CASSLNGDSYGYTF | TGTGCCAGCAGCTTAAATGGGGACAGCTATGGCTACACCTTC
TRBJ1-3 | TRBV28 | - | - | CASTEHPSGNTIYF | TGTGCCAGCACGGAGCACCCTTCTGGAAACACCATATATTTT
TRBJ1-1 | TRBV5-1 | - | - | CASSRGQNTEAFF | TGCGCCAGCTCCCGGGGCCAGAACACTGAAGCTTTCTTT
TRBJ1-2 | TRBV30 | - | - | CAWSVWSGSPREDYGYTF | TGTGCCTGGAGTGTTTGGTCAGGGTCTCCTCGGGAAGACTATGGCTACACCTTC